Below, one TCR beta chain is given with its context. The sample holds one count of this clone. It lacks a known antigen. Base qualities are not provided; no much larger clone lies one nucleotide away. The method was the immunoSEQ multiplex PCR assay. A mixture of 60 forward primers for TCR Vbeta segments and 13 reverse primers for TCR Jbeta segments was used in the multiplex PCR. The CDR3 region of rearranged TCR beta genes was amplified from genomic DNA by a multiplex PCR assay. On the Illumina HiSeq System, the amplified TCR beta libraries were sequenced as 87-base-pair reads. Processing in the source paper ran as follows. A later analysis tallied 75 million to 95 million unique TCR beta chains across the 666 repertoires, and approximately 12 million of those chains were shared by two or more donors. Raw reads were error-corrected and collapsed into unique sequences with a nearest-neighbor algorithm that merged closely related sequences to remove PCR and sequencing errors. CDR3 sequences were aligned to IMGT reference sequences to assign V, D and J gene segments. For a sequence to be retained, a match of at least six nucleotides was required to both a V gene segment and a J gene segment. Rearrangements were called productive when the CDR3 lacked stop codons and stayed in frame with V and J; all others were non-productive. CDR3 was defined according to IMGT convention as the region running from the second conserved V-encoded cysteine to the conserved J-encoded phenylalanine. The earlier analysis of about 640 of the donors excluded any sequence lacking an unambiguous match to a single V gene segment. An earlier analysis of several hundred of the donors called V segments functional above 56.7% productive rearrangements and segregating when the between-donor standard deviation exceeded 5%. To diagnose cytomegalovirus status from the catalog of TCR beta chain sequences, a statistical classification framework was built. A later analysis assigned V and J genes by comparing TCR nucleotide sequences with IMGT/GENE-DB human TR gene sequences. Using the TCRdist pipeline, a later analysis assigned CDR3 sequences along with most-parsimonious VDJ recombination scenarios. In a later analysis, each TCR beta chain was defined by its CDR3 amino acid sequence together with its V-gene family, and reads lacking a unique V-gene family were excluded. A later analysis removed several hundred highly shared, low-generation-probability nucleotide sequences to deal with suspected cross-contamination and a sequencing artifact. For each public chain, a later analysis derived a clonal expansion index from normalized ranks of inferred template counts within each repertoire. A later analysis computed generation probabilities with a VDJ recombination model fitted to out-of-frame rearrangements, and checked the results against IGoR. Hypergeometric tests were used in a later analysis to score TCR-TCR, TCR-HLA and TCR-CMV co-occurrence, with a repertoire-size bias correction applied to the TCR pairs. In a later analysis, false discovery rates were estimated by permuting HLA or CMV assignments 20 times. In a later analysis, co-occurring TCRs were grouped with DBSCAN, and TCRdist sequence similarity was added when clustering was performed within HLA-allele-positive subsets. For co-occurrence clustering, repertoires with fewer than 30,000 or more than 120,000 public chains were excluded, along with 4 to 6 repertoires with anomalous nucleotide sharing. What TCRdb holds here is the immuneACCESS table cut down to in-frame rearrangements. Part of the clones is not present; checked against another copy, under half of the missing clones reflect an unresolved V gene, and the others are unexplained. V, J and clone size are those of that table, while D and trimming were read from the DNA. The sample records more than 95,000 clones, 65% to 80% of which are singletons. The ten largest make up 10% to 15% of the sample.

The cohort was made up of about 670 healthy bone marrow donors. Cohort members were all nominally healthy when sampled, although unrecorded immune exposures were likely present. The donor tested CMV seropositive, placing the donor among the 289 seropositive members of the cohort. Every donor gave a peripheral blood sample, and the peripheral blood mononuclear cells from that sample were used for TCR beta sequencing. The Qiagen DNeasy Blood Extraction Kit was used to extract genomic DNA from the blood cell samples. The CDR3, from cysteine to phenylalanine, totals 14 residues. Only the CDR3 DNA stays, 42 bases, in frame from base 1. The germline V gene yields SGHRS for CDR1 and YFSETQ for CDR2. The germline ends are 15 bases apart after V is trimmed by 4 bases and J by 8 bases. These data come from a study of cytomegalovirus exposure and HLA in healthy donors (TCRdb year 2017). With regard to the full study: In an earlier analysis of some 610 of the donors, roughly 300 Gb of sequence data and 90 million to 120 million unique TCR beta sequences from about 190 million T cells were reported. An early release that covered fewer than 800 HLA-typed donors contained around 330 gigabases of sequencing data and about 84 million unique TCR sequences. The genetic ancestry cluster associated with self-reported Caucasian donors included about 81% of the 398 genotyped donors. The study aimed to test whether signatures of past pathogen exposure could be identified by cataloging public T cell receptors. The T cell repertoires of around 670 subjects were profiled by immunosequencing and related to cytomegalovirus serostatus. Along with the approximately 650-subject first cohort, a separate validation cohort of over a hundred different subjects was used. High-throughput TCR immunosequencing, statistical association of individual TCRs with disease status, and machine learning were combined to predict cytomegalovirus infection status. A later analysis re-analyzed previously published TCR beta repertoires from 666 donors and added high-resolution HLA genotyping to study TCR occurrence patterns. Rather than drawing on any new phenotypic data, the later analysis identified candidate immune exposures from TCR beta sequences and the way those sequences occurred across donors. An earlier analysis of 500 to 650 of the donors applied high-throughput TCR beta sequencing to assess whether each TCR beta V gene segment acted as functional or pseudogenic. Donor age, sex, ethnicity and CMV serostatus were compiled together with the repertoire data. In a later genetic analysis, genome-wide SNP genotypes for about three fifths of the roughly 670 donors were used, and that subset was treated as a discovery cohort. Every repertoire in the discovery cohort had been generated on one and the same sequencing platform. Both class I and class II loci were covered by HLA typing, at four-digit resolution. Typing coverage varied by locus: about 629-630 donors for A, B, C, DRB1 and DQB1; roughly 520 for DQA1; about 600 for DPA1; roughly 450 for DPB1. Five DR-DQ haplotypes were treated as single units for association and clustering because of strong linkage in the cohort. Among 300 to 450 genotyped donors of the cohort, an average of 235,054 unique TCR beta nucleotide sequences were sequenced per donor, about a sixth of them non-productive.

Beyond this particular receptor, the publication reports: According to a later analysis, TCR association rates differed among HLA loci, with DRB1 alleles showing the most associated TCRs and HLA-C alleles showing the fewest. Compared with equally common non-associated chains, HLA-associated TCR beta chains in a later analysis were more clonally expanded and had lower generation probabilities. In vitro tests confirmed that a few of the cytomegalovirus-associated TCR beta chains recognize cytomegalovirus antigens. The sequencing pipeline was judged likely to have produced a cluster of highly shared sequence variants as a technical artifact. Because the 87-base-pair reads could not distinguish some IMGT-functional V segments, including TRBV6-2 and TRBV6-3, those segments were excluded. Broadly in line with IMGT annotations, most TCR beta V segments showed up in productive rearrangements about 87% or about 30% of the time in an earlier analysis of around 550 of the donors. According to a later analysis, most CMV-associated TCR beta chains appeared to be HLA-restricted, and the HLA associations seemed to be driven largely by CMV exposure. In a later analysis, several top co-occurrence clusters were reported to appear linked to parvovirus B19, influenza, CMV and Epstein-Barr virus. Presence/absence analyses assumed roughly uniform sequencing depth across donors, an assumption that may not hold. CMV serostatus was the only immune exposure information available for the cohort. Cytomegalovirus status was reported to be diagnosed by the classifier with high specificity and sensitivity in both the original and validation cohorts. In a later genetic analysis, fewer N-insertions in productive TCRs were reported among donors in an Asian-associated ancestry cluster than the roughly 700-donor mean. In a later genetic analysis, a missense DCLRE1C variant was associated with V-gene and J-gene trimming of TCR beta chains, and the association was replicated in an independent cohort. A further reported finding was that TCR beta sequences accurately predicted the HLA-A and HLA-B alleles for most subjects in the first cohort. In a later analysis, about 17,000 TCR beta sequences were associated with specific HLA alleles at a false discovery rate of 0.05. When HLA alleles, especially DR and DQ, strongly co-occurred, TCR associations were difficult to assign to individual alleles. Across donors, most TCR sequences were observed very rarely, whereas some public TCRs were present in many individuals. Only TCR beta chains were sequenced in this cohort, and the absence of alpha or paired-chain data limited detectable features. Because counts were too low, about 18 rarely observed V segments, including chromosome 9 orphons, were excluded from the earlier analysis of around 590 of the donors. The study gave a list of more than 150 TCR beta chains associated with cytomegalovirus. Linkage disequilibrium might explain the correlated functional status among segregating V segments, but an unknown experimental factor could not be ruled out. According to the authors, the approach could potentially be generalized to other disease states and immunological phenotypes. Because HLA typing was missing for some donors at each locus, association tests included only the typed subset.

The rearrangement combines TRBV5-1 with TRBJ1-4, with the D gene call left open. The specimen was PBMCs. The origin of this receptor is a woman between 40 and 55 years old in good health and CMV-seropositive. The CDR3 region reads CASSPLGREEKLFF. Read as DNA, the sequence is TGCGCCAGCAGCCCGCTCGGACGGGAGGAAAAACTGTTTTTT.